One TCR beta chain is described in this entry. Authors' data handling: Estimation of nucleated cell counts was performed using reference gene primer amplification. The method was immunoSEQ multiplex PCR; TCRdb's version includes in-frame clones alone and lacks a portion of them. That table is the source of V, J and clone size, and D and trimming were worked out from the DNA. The sample has 90,000 to 110,000 clones, 85% seen once. The data were obtained in a study of blood T cell repertoires in COVID-19. The V end was cut by 2 bases, the J end by 1 base, with 8 bases between. The CDR3 totals 14 residues. From germline, CDR1 is SGDLS and CDR2 YYNGEE.

The chain links TRBV9 to TRBJ2-3; possible D gene TRBD2, 6 bases. The receptor was isolated from a man aged 50 or older with acute or convalescent COVID-19. Sequenced: peripheral blood. The CDR3 loop is CASSVGSRTDTQYF. Here the CDR3 DNA reads TGTGCCAGCAGCGTCGGGAGCCGCACAGATACGCAGTATTTT. The full variable domain, its missing parts supplied by reference TRBV9 and TRBJ2-3, is DSGVTQTPKHLITATGQRVTLRCSPRSGDLSVYWYQQSLDQGLQFLIQYYNGEERAKGNILERFSAQQFPDLHSELNLSSLELGDSALYFCASSVGSRTDTQYFGPGTRLTVL.